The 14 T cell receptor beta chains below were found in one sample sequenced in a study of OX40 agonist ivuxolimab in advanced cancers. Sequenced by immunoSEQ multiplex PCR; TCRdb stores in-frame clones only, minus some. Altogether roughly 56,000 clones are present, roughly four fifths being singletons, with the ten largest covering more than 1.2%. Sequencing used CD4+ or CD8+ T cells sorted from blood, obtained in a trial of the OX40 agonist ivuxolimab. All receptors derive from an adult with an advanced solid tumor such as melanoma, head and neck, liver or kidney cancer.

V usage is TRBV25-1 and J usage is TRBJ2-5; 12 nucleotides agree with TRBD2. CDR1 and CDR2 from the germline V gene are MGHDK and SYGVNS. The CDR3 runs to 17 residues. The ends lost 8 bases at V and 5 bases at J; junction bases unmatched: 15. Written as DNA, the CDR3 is TGTGCCAGCTCCCTCCTAGCGGGAGGGCCAGCTGGGGAGACCCAGTACTTC. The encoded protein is CASSLLAGGPAGETQYF.

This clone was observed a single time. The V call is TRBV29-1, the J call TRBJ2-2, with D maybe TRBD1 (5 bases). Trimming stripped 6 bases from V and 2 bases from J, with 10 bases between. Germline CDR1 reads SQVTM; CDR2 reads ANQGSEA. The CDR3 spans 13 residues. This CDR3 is CSVGHINTGELFF. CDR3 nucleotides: TGCAGCGTCGGACACATTAACACCGGGGAGCTGTTTTTT.

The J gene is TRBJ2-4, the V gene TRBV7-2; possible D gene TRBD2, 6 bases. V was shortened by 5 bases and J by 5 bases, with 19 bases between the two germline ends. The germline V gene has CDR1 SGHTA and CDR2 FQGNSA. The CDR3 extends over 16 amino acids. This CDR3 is CASSLLGTGLQNIQYF. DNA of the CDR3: TGTGCCAGCAGCCTCCTTGGAACGGGACTCCAAAACATTCAGTACTTC.

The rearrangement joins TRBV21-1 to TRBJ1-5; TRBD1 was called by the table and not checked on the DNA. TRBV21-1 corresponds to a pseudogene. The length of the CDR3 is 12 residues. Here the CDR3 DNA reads TGTGCCAGCGGCCCAAAATATCAGCCCCAGCATTTT. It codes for CASGPKYQPQHF.

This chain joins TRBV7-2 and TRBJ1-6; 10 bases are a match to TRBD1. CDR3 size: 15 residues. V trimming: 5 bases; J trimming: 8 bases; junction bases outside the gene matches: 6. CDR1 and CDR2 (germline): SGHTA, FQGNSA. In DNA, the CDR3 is TGTGCCAGCAGCCCGCGGACAGGGGGGGATTCACCCCTCCACTTT. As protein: CASSPRTGGDSPLHF.

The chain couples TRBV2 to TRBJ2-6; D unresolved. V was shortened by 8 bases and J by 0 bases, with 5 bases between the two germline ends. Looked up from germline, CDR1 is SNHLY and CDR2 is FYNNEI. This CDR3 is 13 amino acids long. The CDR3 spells CASSSSGANVLTF. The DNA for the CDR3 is TGTGCCAGCTCGAGCTCTGGGGCCAACGTCCTGACTTTC.

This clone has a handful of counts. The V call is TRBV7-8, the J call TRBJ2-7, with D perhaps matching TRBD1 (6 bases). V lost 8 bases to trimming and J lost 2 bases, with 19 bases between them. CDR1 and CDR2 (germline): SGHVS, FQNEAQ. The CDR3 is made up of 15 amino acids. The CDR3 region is CASGLLGTPPYEQYF. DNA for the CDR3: TGTGCCAGCGGTTTACTCGGGACACCGCCCTACGAGCAGTACTTC.

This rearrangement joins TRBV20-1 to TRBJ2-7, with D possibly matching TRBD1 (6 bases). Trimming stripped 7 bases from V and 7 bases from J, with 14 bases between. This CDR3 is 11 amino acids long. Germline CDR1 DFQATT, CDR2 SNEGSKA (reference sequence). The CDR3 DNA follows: TGCAGTGTTCACTTCGGACAGGAGCAGTACTTC. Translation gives CSVHFGQEQYF.

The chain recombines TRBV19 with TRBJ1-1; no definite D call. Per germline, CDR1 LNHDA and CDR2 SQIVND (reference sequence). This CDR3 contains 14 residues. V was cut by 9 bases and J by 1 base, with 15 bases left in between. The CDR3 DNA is TGTGCCAGCGCTCGGACCCTGGGGAACACTGAAGCTTTCTTT. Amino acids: CASARTLGNTEAFF.

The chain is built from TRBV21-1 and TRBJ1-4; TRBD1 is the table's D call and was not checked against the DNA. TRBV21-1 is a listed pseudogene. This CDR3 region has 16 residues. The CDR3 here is CASSKDRSTINEKLFF. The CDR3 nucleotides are TGTGCCAGCAGCAAAGACAGGTCCACAATAAATGAAAAACTGTTTTTT.

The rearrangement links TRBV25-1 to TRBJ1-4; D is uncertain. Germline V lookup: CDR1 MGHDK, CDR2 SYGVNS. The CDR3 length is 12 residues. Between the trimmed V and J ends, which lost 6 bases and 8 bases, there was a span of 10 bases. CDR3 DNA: TGTGCCAGCAGCCTGGCTGGGGAAAAACTGTTTTTT. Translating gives CASSLAGEKLFF.

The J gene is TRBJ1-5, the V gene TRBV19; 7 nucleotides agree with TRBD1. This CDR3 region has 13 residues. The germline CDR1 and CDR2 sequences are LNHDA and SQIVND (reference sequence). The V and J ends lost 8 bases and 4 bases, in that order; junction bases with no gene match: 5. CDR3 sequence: CASSGTANQPQHF. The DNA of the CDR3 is TGTGCCAGTTCAGGGACAGCTAATCAGCCCCAGCATTTT.

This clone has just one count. CDR3 nucleotide sequence: TGTGCCTGGAGCGAGAACACCGGGGAGCTGTTTTTT. Translation gives CAWSENTGELFF. This chain joins TRBV30 and TRBJ2-2; D is unclear. CDR1 is GTSNPN, CDR2 SVGIG, per germline (reference sequence). The CDR3 is 12 residues long. V was cut by 3 bases and J by 1 base, with 3 bases left in between. The complete variable domain, with remaining parts taken from reference TRBV30 and TRBJ2-2, reads SQTIHQWPATLVQPVGSPLSLECTVEGTSNPNLYWYRQAAGRGLQLLFYSVGIGQISSEVPQNLSASRPQDRQFILSSKKLLLSDSGFYLCAWSENTGELFFGEGSRLTVL.

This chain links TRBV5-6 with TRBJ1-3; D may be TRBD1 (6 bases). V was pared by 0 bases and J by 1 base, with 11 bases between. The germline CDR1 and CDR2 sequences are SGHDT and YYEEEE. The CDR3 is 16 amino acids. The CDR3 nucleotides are TGTGCCAGCAGCTTGGTGACAGGTAGTTCTGGAAACACCATATATTTT. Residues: CASSLVTGSSGNTIYF.